The T cell receptor (beta chain) described here comes from a study of post-analysis software for immune sequencing data. Unique molecular identifiers were built into the TCR beta cDNA libraries. TCRdb redid the calling of the PCR reads with MiXCR, one entry per CDR3 protein. Among some 700,000 distinct CDR3 sequences listed, approximately 59% were seen once. CDR3 size: 16 residues. Germline CDR1 SGHTA, CDR2 FQGTGA. The ends were cut back, 2 bases at V and 0 bases at J, with 11 bases in the middle. Points on this clonotype: Its antigen remains unknown.

Study findings and constraints: Elevated frequency relative to controls characterized four or five TRBV segments in patients, TRBV5-6, TRBV5-1 and TRBV20-1 among them.

This receptor was taken from a girl aged 2-10 years with multiple sclerosis. The rearrangement joins TRBV7-3 to TRBJ2-1; D is unclear. The specimen was blood. CDR3 region: CASSLQVKSSYNEQFF. CDR3 in DNA: TGTGCCAGCAGCTTACAGGTTAAGTCCTCCTACAATGAGCAGTTCTTC.